This record covers a single TCR beta chain. This clone was seen only once. Its recognized antigen is unknown. No base quality values were provided; no much bigger clone lies one nucleotide off. TCRbeta CDR3 regions were amplified from genomic DNA by means of the immunoSEQ Assay, a bias-controlled multiplex PCR. The original pipeline was this. The number of nucleated cells in each sample was estimated by amplification of reference gene primers within the assay. To quantify the absolute abundance of each unique TCRbeta CDR3 rearrangement, sequence reads were collapsed and filtered. Productive Simpson clonality was computed per sample as the square root of Simpson's diversity index over productive rearrangements. TCRdb stores this immuneACCESS table with in-frame sequences only. Part of the clones is absent; in the studies checked, under half of the shortfall reflects unresolved V genes, and no reason is known for the rest. The V and J calls and clone size are taken from that table; D and trimming were inferred from the DNA. The sample records more than 80,000 clones, about 85% of which are singletons. The top ten hold approximately 2.8% of the sample.

The data were taken from a study of blood T cell repertoires in COVID-19 (dated by TCRdb to between 2020 and 2021). Looking at the study overall: The collaborator samples originated in the United States, Italy and Spain and spanned the acute and convalescent phases of COVID-19. The material from the prospective study consisted of cDNA or gDNA derived from T cells, B-cell-depleted T cells, or PBMCs. Deeply sampled blood TCRbeta repertoires from subjects exposed to, actively infected with, or recovered from COVID-19 were included in the dataset. The repertoires were made available in a free public database intended to serve as a resource for research on the immune response to SARS-CoV-2. Samples came from the ongoing ImmuneRACE study (first 160 participants) plus 1,254 subjects from 6 global collaborators. Sample metadata almost always included a de-identified subject ID, COVID-19 status, age in years and sex. HLA class I and class II types, where available, came from metadata supplied by the sample provider rather than from assay-based typing.

The germline V and J ends show losses of 6 bases and 2 bases respectively, and no gene match explains 5 bases of the junction. The CDR3 goes from the cysteine to the phenylalanine over 15 residues. Only the CDR3 part of the read is kept: 45 bases, read in frame from the first base. Per the germline V gene, SNHLY is the CDR1 and FYNNEI is the CDR2. One collaborating source in Seattle enrolled patients during active infection and followed them longitudinally through the course of disease. Each collaborating institution followed its own protocols to collect whole blood in K2EDTA tubes. For TCRbeta analysis, collaborator samples were shipped as frozen whole blood, as isolated PBMCs, or as DNA extracted from either sample type. Broad study findings and their caveats: How much clinical and demographic metadata was included differed by source and by participant, and the metadata was provided uncurated.

The receptor was isolated from a woman older than 75 with COVID-19, enrolled during active disease. The chain is encoded by TRBV2 joined to TRBJ2-1; TRBD2 aligns with 9 central bases. The sequencing sample was made of peripheral blood. The CDR3 reads as follows: CASRGLAGPYNEQFF. The DNA sequence follows: TGTGCCAGCAGGGGCCTAGCGGGGCCCTACAATGAGCAGTTCTTC.